Shown below are 21 T cell receptor beta chains from a single sample sequenced in a study of T cells in Graves' hyperthyroidism and ophthalmopathy (dated by TCRdb to between 2018 and 2021). Receptors were amplified or captured by multiplex PCR. Reads for this sample came from an Illumina HiSeq 2000. The TCR beta CDR3 regions were amplified from the RNA transcripts. A first-round RT-PCR of the TCR CDR3 used the HTBI primer set with the Qiagen OneStep RT-PCR kit. TCRdb's own reprocessing of the public reads used fastp at Q25 and MiXCR and kept productive beta chains. Identical CDR3 protein sequences are pooled into one entry, listed with their most common genes and DNA. The sample data list around 55,000 distinct CDR3 sequences, and less than 60% of these were observed just once. Roughly a tenth of the sample lies in the top ten. The sequenced material came from blood. These TCRs come from a woman aged 45 to 65 with Graves' ophthalmopathy.

The chain employs TRBV28 and TRBJ1-1, with 12 bases lining up with TRBD1. With V trimmed by 4 bases and J by 5 bases, 8 bases remained unmatched. Germline CDR1 reads MDHEN; CDR2 reads SYDVKM. The CDR3 sequence is 16 residues long. CDR3 region: CASSSGGQGAMTEAFF. For the CDR3, the DNA is TGTGCCAGCAGTTCCGGGGGACAGGGGGCGATGACTGAAGCTTTCTTT.

In its sample, this clonotype was seen many times. The rearrangement uses TRBV11-2 and TRBJ2-7; D perhaps matches TRBD2 (5 bases). The CDR3 contains 13 residues. Germline V gene sequence: CDR1 SGHAT, CDR2 FQNNGV. V dropped 5 bases and J dropped 3 bases, with 11 bases sitting between them. The CDR3 coding sequence is TGTGCCAGCAGCCCCTCCGGGAACTACGAGCAGTACTTC. This gives the protein CASSPSGNYEQYF.

This chain uses TRBV5-1 with TRBJ1-2; 8 bases line up with TRBD1. The CDR3 loop spans 15 amino acids. Germline CDR1 is SGHRS and CDR2 is YFSETQ. Unmatched junction bases numbered 6, after V lost 3 bases and J lost 2 bases. For the CDR3, the DNA is TGCGCCAGCAGCTCTACGACAGGGGCAAACTATGGCTACACCTTC. Residues: CASSSTTGANYGYTF.

This clonotype was seen many times. The chain couples TRBV11-2 to TRBJ2-7, with 9 bases matching TRBD2. The CDR3 totals 16 residues. V lost 4 bases, J lost 3 bases, and 10 bases stayed unmatched. From germline, CDR1 is SGHAT and CDR2 FQNNGV. CDR3 loop: CASSYNSGRRDYEQYF. For the CDR3, the DNA is TGTGCCAGCAGCTACAATAGCGGGAGAAGAGACTACGAGCAGTACTTC.

As for this clonotype: As the CDR3 is not closed by the conserved phenylalanine or tryptophan, this likely results from a read error. The rearrangement links TRBV2 to TRBJ1-1; D is undetermined. Trimming stripped 6 bases from V and 5 bases from J, with 10 bases between. The CDR3 runs to 12 residues. Germline V gene data show CDR1 as SNHLY and CDR2 as FYNNEI. In DNA, the CDR3 is TGTGCCAGCAGCGATGGCAGGACTGAAGCTTTCTCT. It specifies CASSDGRTEAFS.

This chain links TRBV28 with TRBJ2-3; either TRBD1 or TRBD2 may fit D (5 bases each). Germline values: CDR1 MDHEN, CDR2 SYDVKM. The V end was cut by 8 bases, the J end by 2 bases, with 17 bases between. The CDR3 contains 15 residues. The CDR3 region is CASATPGRTTDTQYF. CDR3 nucleotides: TGTGCCAGCGCTACTCCGGGACGGACCACAGATACGCAGTATTTT.

CDR3 sequence reads: CATSEDTQYF. The CDR3 region has the DNA TGTGCCACCAGTGAGGACACCCAGTACTTC. This sequence joins TRBV24-1 and TRBJ2-5; D uncertain. The germline gives CDR1 KGHDR, CDR2 SFDVKD. Trimming removed 4 bases from V and 8 bases from J, with 4 bases in between. The CDR3 length is 10 residues.

V usage is TRBV20-1 and J usage is TRBJ2-7; D uncertain. Germline loops: CDR1 DFQATT, CDR2 SNEGSKA (reference sequence). CDR3 size: 13 residues. V was pared by 3 bases and J by 2 bases, with 11 bases between. The CDR3 sequence: CSASPRYTYEQYF. In DNA, the CDR3 is TGCAGTGCTAGTCCCAGGTACACCTACGAGCAGTACTTC.

This clonotype was recorded many times. The rearrangement joins TRBV2 to TRBJ1-4, with 9 bases matching TRBD1. V gave up 10 bases and J gave up 2 bases; unmatched junction bases: 8. Germline CDR1 reads SNHLY; CDR2 reads FYNNEI. The CDR3 is 15 residues long. The CDR3 nucleotides are TGTGCCACCTCAACCGGACAGGGGACTAATGAAAAACTGTTTTTT. It specifies CATSTGQGTNEKLFF.

This clonotype was recorded at least ten times. The chain couples TRBV2 to TRBJ2-3; 7 bases agree with TRBD1. Germline lookup yields CDR1 SNHLY and CDR2 FYNNEI. V was pared by 10 bases and J by 7 bases, with 17 bases of the junction left unmatched. The CDR3 has 15 amino acids. This CDR3 is CATKETDRFGYTQYF. The CDR3 coding sequence is TGTGCCACTAAGGAGACGGACAGGTTCGGCTATACGCAGTATTTT.

This clonotype was seen at least ten times. The gene calls are TRBV11-2 and TRBJ2-2, with unresolved D. CDR1 and CDR2 from the germline V gene are SGHAT and FQNNGV. The CDR3 covers 14 residues. The V and J ends lost 5 bases and 1 base respectively, with 8 bases between them. The CDR3 spells CASSPRVNTGELFF. The CDR3 DNA is TGTGCCAGCAGCCCTCGGGTGAACACCGGGGAGCTGTTTTTT.

A note on this clonotype: A much larger clone lies one base from this, so it may be a read error. V gene TRBV11-2 combines with J gene TRBJ2-7; D is unresolved. This CDR3 is 14 amino acids long. Germline loops: CDR1 SGHAT, CDR2 FQNNGV. V was trimmed by 5 bases and J by 2 bases, leaving 13 bases between them. CDR3 residues: CASSTREVAYEQYF. In DNA form, the CDR3 reads TGTGCCAGCAGCACCCGAGAGGTTGCCTACGAGCAGTACTTC.

The rearrangement joins TRBV9 to TRBJ2-1; 10 bases map to TRBD2. The CDR3 is 17 amino acids. Germline loops: CDR1 SGDLS, CDR2 YYNGEE. V was pared by 3 bases and J by 7 bases, with 13 bases of the junction left unmatched. The CDR3 loop is CASSAELAGAFYNEQFF. The CDR3 DNA sequence: TGTGCCAGCAGCGCAGAGCTAGCGGGGGCCTTCTATAATGAGCAGTTCTTC.

Comments on this clonotype: The germline gene is not matched at one end of the junction; a read error may be the cause. The chain has TRBV5-1 and TRBJ1-1; the match to TRBD1 covers 7 bases. CDR1 SGHRS and CDR2 YFSETQ come from the germline V gene. CDR3 length: 15 amino acids. As DNA, the CDR3 is TGCGCCAGCAGCCTGGGACAGACAGCGAACACGGAAGCTTCCTTT. Amino acid sequence: CASSLGQTANTEASF.

This clonotype was detected many times. The gene calls are TRBV6-1 and TRBJ2-7; no clear D. Germline V gene data show CDR1 as MNHNS and CDR2 as SASEGT. Trimming removed 5 bases from V and 3 bases from J, with 5 bases in between. This CDR3 is 11 amino acids long. Written as DNA, the CDR3 is TGTGCCAGCAGTTACAACTACGAGCAGTACTTC. This encodes CASSYNYEQYF.

The chain recombines TRBV6-1 with TRBJ2-3; the match to TRBD2 covers 8 bases. J lost 5 bases, V lost 2 bases, and 0 bases had no gene match. This CDR3 comprises 13 residues. Germline CDR1 is MNHNS and CDR2 is SASEGT. CDR3 sequence: CASSELAGDTQYF. CDR3 coding DNA: TGTGCCAGCAGTGAACTAGCGGGAGATACGCAGTATTTT.

Comment on this clonotype: One end of the junction fails to match germline, which may point to a read error. The V gene is TRBV7-3, the J gene TRBJ1-2; the D gene is possibly TRBD1 (6 bases). The CDR3 covers 19 residues. Looked up from germline, CDR1 is SGHTA and CDR2 is FQGTGA. CDR3 protein: CASSLGRGWERTDINGYAF. CDR3 DNA: TGTGCCAGCAGCTTAGGTAGGGGATGGGAACGGACAGACATAAACGGCTACGCCTTC.

For this clonotype: One junction end disagrees with the germline gene, perhaps due to a read error. The genes are TRBV4-1 and TRBJ2-7; no reliable D call. Germline lookup yields CDR1 MGHRA and CDR2 YSYEKL. The CDR3 spans 9 residues. In DNA form, the CDR3 reads TGCGCCAGCAGCCAAGGTTTCAGGTTC. Residues: CASSQGFRF.

This clonotype was recorded only once. The chain employs TRBV10-3 and TRBJ2-5; 7 bases align to TRBD2. The CDR3 extends over 12 amino acids. Trimming removed 1 base from V and 9 bases from J; junction bases left unmatched: 2. Germline CDR1 reads ENHRY; CDR2 reads SYGVKD. Here the CDR3 reads CAISEWGGAQYF. The DNA for the CDR3 is TGTGCCATCAGTGAGTGGGGGGGGGCCCAGTACTTC.

The table lists this clonotype with many counts. The chain has TRBV5-1 and TRBJ2-7; tentatively, D is TRBD1 (6 bases). The CDR3 has 15 amino acids. CDR1 SGHRS and CDR2 YFSETQ come from the germline V gene. Deletions cut 4 bases from V and 6 bases from J, with 20 bases between. The CDR3 DNA sequence: TGCGCCAGCAGCCCCCGGGACACCGTCCGGGGCGAGCAGTACTTC. Amino acid sequence: CASSPRDTVRGEQYF.

This clonotype was observed many times. The V gene is TRBV24-1, the J gene TRBJ2-1; TRBD1 aligns across 8 bases. This CDR3 region has 17 residues. Germline CDR1 reads KGHDR; CDR2 reads SFDVKD. Trimming cost V 3 bases and J 7 bases; bases outside gene matches: 13. The CDR3 region is CATSDTRPTNRGNEQFF. CDR3 nucleotide sequence: TGTGCCACCAGTGATACCCGACCTACAAACAGGGGGAATGAGCAGTTCTTC.